Listed here is a single TCR beta chain. This CDR3 region has 12 residues. CDR1 is MNHEY and CDR2 is SVGAGI in the germline V gene. V gave up 6 bases and J gave up 5 bases, with 9 bases separating them. This sample was included in a study of response to subunit inactivated influenza vaccine. TCRdb analysed the RT-PCR reads with MiXCR anew, one entry per CDR3 protein. The table has about 170,000 distinct CDR3 sequences, about 12% seen once. The data were also submitted as part of a second study, on T cells expressing NK-cell markers. That report adds: In generating TCR beta cDNA, 5'RACE template switching with UMIs was used. In sorted CD3+CD56+NKG2C+, CD3+CD56+NKG2C- and CD3+CD56-NKG2C+ T cells, TCR beta repertoires were obtained. In a handful of donors, dominant clonotypes made up about 28.3-60.1% of CD3+CD56-NKG2C+ cells.

This rearrangement joins TRBV6-5 to TRBJ2-3; D is undetermined. Sequencing used CD8+ T cells sorted from PBMCs, obtained 11 to 12 days after vaccination. The TCR sequence derives from a man aged 45-60 years who received an inactivated influenza vaccine. The CDR3, as DNA: TGTGCCAGCAGCCCCGGCCTAGATACGCAGTATTTT. This translates into CASSPGLDTQYF.